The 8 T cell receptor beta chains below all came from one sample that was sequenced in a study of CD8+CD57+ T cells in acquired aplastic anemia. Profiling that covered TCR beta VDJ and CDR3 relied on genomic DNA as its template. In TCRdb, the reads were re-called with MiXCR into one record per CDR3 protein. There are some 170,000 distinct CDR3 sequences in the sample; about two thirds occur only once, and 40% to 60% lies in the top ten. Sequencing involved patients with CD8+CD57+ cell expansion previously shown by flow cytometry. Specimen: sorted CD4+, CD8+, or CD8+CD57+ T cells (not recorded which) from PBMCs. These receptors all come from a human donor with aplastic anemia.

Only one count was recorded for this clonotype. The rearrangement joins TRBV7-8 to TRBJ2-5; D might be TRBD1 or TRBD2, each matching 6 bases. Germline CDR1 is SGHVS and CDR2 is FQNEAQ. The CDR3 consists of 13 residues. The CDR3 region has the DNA TGTGCTAGTAAGGGGGAGGAACAAGAGACCCAGTACTTC. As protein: CASKGEEQETQYF.

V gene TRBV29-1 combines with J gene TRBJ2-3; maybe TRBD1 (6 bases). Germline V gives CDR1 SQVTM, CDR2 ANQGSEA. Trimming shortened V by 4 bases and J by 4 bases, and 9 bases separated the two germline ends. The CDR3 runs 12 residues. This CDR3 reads CSVGQDADTQYF. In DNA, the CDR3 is TGCAGCGTTGGACAGGATGCAGATACGCAGTATTTT.

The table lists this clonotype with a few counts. In nucleotides, the CDR3 is TGTGCCAGTAGTACTCCGGGACAGTCGAACACTGAAGCTTTCTTT. This gives the protein CASSTPGQSNTEAFF. This chain joins TRBV19 and TRBJ1-1, with TRBD1 identical over 7 bases. V gave up 4 bases and J gave up 1 base; unmatched junction bases: 6. CDR1 is LNHDA and CDR2 is SQIVND in the germline V gene (reference sequence). This CDR3 is 15 amino acids long.

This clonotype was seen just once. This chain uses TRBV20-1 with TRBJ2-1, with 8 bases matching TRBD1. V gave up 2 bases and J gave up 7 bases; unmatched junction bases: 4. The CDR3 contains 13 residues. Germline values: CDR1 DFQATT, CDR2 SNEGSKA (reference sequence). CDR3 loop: CSARSRGPNEQFF. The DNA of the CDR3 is TGCAGTGCTAGATCCAGGGGGCCTAATGAGCAGTTCTTC.

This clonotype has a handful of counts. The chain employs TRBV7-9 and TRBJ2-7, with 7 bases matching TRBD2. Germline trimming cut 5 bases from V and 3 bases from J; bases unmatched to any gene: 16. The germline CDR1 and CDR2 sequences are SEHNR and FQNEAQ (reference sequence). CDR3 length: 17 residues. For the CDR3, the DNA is TGTGCCAGCAGCCCGGTGTCGCGGGACTACCACAACTACGAGCAGTACTTC. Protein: CASSPVSRDYHNYEQYF.

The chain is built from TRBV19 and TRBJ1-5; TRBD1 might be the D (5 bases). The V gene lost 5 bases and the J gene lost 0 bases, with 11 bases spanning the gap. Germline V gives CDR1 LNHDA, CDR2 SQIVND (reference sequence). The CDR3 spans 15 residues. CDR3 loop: CASSPQGTSNQPQHF. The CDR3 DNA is TGTGCCAGTAGTCCCCAGGGTACTAGCAATCAGCCCCAGCATTTT.

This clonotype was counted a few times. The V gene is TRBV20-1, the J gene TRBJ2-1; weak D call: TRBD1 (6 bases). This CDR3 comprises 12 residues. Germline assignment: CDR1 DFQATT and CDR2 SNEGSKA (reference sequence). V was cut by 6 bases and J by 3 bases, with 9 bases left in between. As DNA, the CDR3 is TGCAGTGCAAGGACAGACTACAATGAGCAGTTCTTC. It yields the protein CSARTDYNEQFF.

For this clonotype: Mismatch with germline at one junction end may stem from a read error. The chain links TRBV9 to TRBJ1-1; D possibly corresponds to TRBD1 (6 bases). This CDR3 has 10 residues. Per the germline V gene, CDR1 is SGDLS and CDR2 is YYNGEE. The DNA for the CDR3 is TGTGCCAGCACCGATACGGGGGCTCTCTTT. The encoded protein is CASTDTGALF.